This passage covers 31 T cell receptor beta chains from one sample sequenced in a study of CD8 T cells in ankylosing spondylitis. Study results and limitations: Seemingly characteristic of ankylosing spondylitis blood was a TCR beta motif consisting of 7 or 8 highly homologous variants.

One entry per CDR3 protein, called by TCRdb with MiXCR from the 5' RACE reads. This sample has over 400,000 distinct CDR3 sequences, with roughly a quarter found just once. These TCRs' antigens remain unknown. The specimen sequenced was blood, either unsorted or a sorted T cell fraction (not recorded which). These receptors were taken from a male donor with ankylosing spondylitis.

The chain links TRBV6-2 or TRBV6-3 to TRBJ2-2; D may be TRBD1 (6 bases). V was clipped by 4 bases and J by 0 bases, with 6 bases between them. In germline, CDR1 is MNHEY, CDR2 SVGEGT. This CDR3 region has 14 residues. The CDR3 DNA follows: TGTGCCAGCAGTTGGGGGCCGAACACCGGGGAGCTGTTTTTT. It translates to CASSWGPNTGELFF.

V and J are TRBV6-4 and TRBJ1-1; D is perhaps TRBD1 (5 bases). V dropped 4 bases and J dropped 8 bases, with 14 bases sitting between them. Germline V gene lookup returns CDR1 MRHNA and CDR2 SNTAGT. This CDR3 contains 13 residues. As DNA, the CDR3 is TGTGCCAGCAGTGGTGGGGCGAAGCACGAAGCTTTCTTT. The encoded protein is CASSGGAKHEAFF.

The gene calls are TRBV30 and TRBJ2-1, with no clear D. CDR1 is GTSNPN, CDR2 SVGIG, per germline (reference sequence). V was shortened by 3 bases and J by 1 base, with 10 bases between the two germline ends. The CDR3 is 14 amino acids. CDR3 residues: CAWSLGYSYNEQFF. The CDR3 DNA sequence: TGTGCCTGGAGCCTGGGGTATTCCTACAATGAGCAGTTCTTC.

CDR3 in amino acids: CASSLIIPDGYTF. The CDR3 DNA reads as TGTGCCAGCAGCTTGATTATCCCGGACGGCTACACCTTC. The chain links TRBV7-2 to TRBJ1-2; no definite D call. V lost 3 bases and J 8 bases, leaving 13 bases between the germline ends. Germline CDR1 reads SGHTA; CDR2 reads FQGNSA. The CDR3 length is 13 residues.

This clonotype was counted a few times. This chain connects TRBV30 to TRBJ1-2, with D perhaps matching TRBD1 (5 bases). The CDR3 consists of 14 residues. Trimming stripped 3 bases from V and 0 bases from J, with 11 bases between. Germline CDR1 and CDR2: GTSNPN and SVGIG (reference sequence). CDR3 coding DNA: TGTGCCTGGAGCGACAGTGTAGCTAACTATGGCTACACCTTC. This gives the protein CAWSDSVANYGYTF.

This clonotype has more than one count but fewer than ten. This sequence joins TRBV28 and TRBJ2-3; 8 nucleotides align to TRBD1. The CDR3 loop spans 15 amino acids. Germline loops: CDR1 MDHEN, CDR2 SYDVKM. The V and J ends lost 4 bases and 1 base, in that order; junction bases with no gene match: 4. This chain's CDR3 is CASSSTGEGTDTQYF. CDR3 nucleotides: TGTGCCAGCAGTTCGACAGGGGAGGGCACAGATACGCAGTATTTT. Complete variable domain (other parts from reference TRBV28 and TRBJ2-3): DVKVTQSSRYLVKRTGEKVFLECVQDMDHENMFWYRQDPGLGLRLIYFSYDVKMKEKGDIPEGYSVSREKKERFSLILESASTNQTSMYLCASSSTGEGTDTQYFGPGTRLTVL.

The sample holds a few counts of this clonotype. The J gene is TRBJ2-6, the V gene TRBV4-1; a possible D gene is TRBD1 (5 bases). V was cut by 3 bases and J by 0 bases, with 15 bases left in between. The CDR3 contains 18 residues. The germline CDR1 and CDR2 sequences are MGHRA and YSYEKL. CDR3 region: CASSQVRVHSSGANVLTF. DNA of the CDR3: TGCGCCAGCAGCCAGGTCAGGGTTCACAGCTCTGGGGCCAACGTCCTGACTTTC.

The chain carries TRBV7-2 and TRBJ2-1, with TRBD2 matching over 7 bases. CDR3 length: 15 amino acids. Germline V gene lookup returns CDR1 SGHTA and CDR2 FQGNSA. Germline trimming cut 4 bases from V and 3 bases from J; bases unmatched to any gene: 6. CDR3 loop: CASSWGGVGYNEQFF. Here the CDR3 DNA reads TGTGCCAGCAGCTGGGGGGGAGTTGGCTACAATGAGCAGTTCTTC.

The count of this clonotype is one. The genes are TRBV5-1 and TRBJ1-2, with 8 bases matching TRBD1. Germline V gene sequence: CDR1 SGHRS, CDR2 YFSETQ. The CDR3 sequence is 14 residues long. V shed 6 bases and J 5 bases; nucleotides not matched to a gene: 9. The CDR3 loop is CASTDGQGGYGYTF. The CDR3 bases are TGCGCCAGCACCGACGGACAGGGAGGGTATGGCTACACCTTC.

This clonotype was seen more than once but under ten times. This chain links TRBV25-1 with TRBJ2-7; D not resolved. The CDR3 runs 12 residues. Germline V lookup: CDR1 MGHDK, CDR2 SYGVNS. V dropped 3 bases and J dropped 10 bases, with 13 bases sitting between them. For the CDR3, the DNA is TGTGCCAGCAGTGACCCAGTCCTGGGACAGTACTTC. This codes for CASSDPVLGQYF.

This clonotype turned up a few times. The CDR3 loop reads CASSYGLASNYNEQFF. In nucleotides, the CDR3 is TGCGCCAGCAGTTACGGACTAGCGTCAAACTACAATGAGCAGTTCTTC. The V call is TRBV5-1, the J call TRBJ2-1; TRBD2 agrees at 9 bases. Trimming took 5 bases from V and 3 from J; bases not matched to a gene: 9. The CDR3 runs 16 residues. Germline V gene sequence: CDR1 SGHRS, CDR2 YFSETQ.

Here the CDR3 reads CASSAIPGGTYEQYF. CDR3 nucleotide sequence: TGCGCCAGCAGCGCCATACCGGGAGGGACCTACGAGCAGTACTTC. This chain links TRBV5-1 with TRBJ2-7; 8 bases agree with TRBD2. Trimming took 4 bases from V and 2 from J; bases not matched to a gene: 8. The CDR3 runs to 15 residues. Germline V gene data show CDR1 as SGHRS and CDR2 as YFSETQ.

The chain links TRBV5-1 to TRBJ1-4; D is possibly TRBD1 (6 bases). CDR3 length: 16 amino acids. Between the trimmed V and J ends, which lost 2 bases and 8 bases, there was a span of 19 bases. Germline loops: CDR1 SGHRS, CDR2 YFSETQ. CDR3 region: CASSFDGTLSVEKLFF. CDR3 coding DNA: TGCGCCAGCAGCTTCGACGGGACACTTAGCGTAGAAAAACTGTTTTTT.

Written as DNA, the CDR3 is TGTGCCAGCAGCCAAGGTCGGAGTCGGGAGGGCCGCGAGCAGTACGTC. This codes for CASSQGRSREGREQYV. This chain joins TRBV3-1 and TRBJ2-7; 8 bases are shared with TRBD2. Germline CDR1 LGHDT, CDR2 YNNKEL (reference sequence). The CDR3 totals 16 residues. V trimming: 1 base; J trimming: 6 bases; junction bases outside the gene matches: 11.

This clonotype has just a few counts. The rearrangement uses TRBV20-1 and TRBJ1-2; TRBD1 is a possible D gene (6 bases). This CDR3 contains 12 residues. CDR1 and CDR2 from the germline V gene are DFQATT and SNEGSKA (reference sequence). V lost 6 bases and J 8 bases, leaving 16 bases between the germline ends. This chain's CDR3 is CSAPTGPTGYTF. CDR3 coding DNA: TGCAGTGCACCAACAGGGCCAACAGGCTACACCTTC.

The CDR3: CSVAPDPYEQYF. The CDR3 nucleotides are TGCAGCGTTGCGCCGGATCCCTACGAGCAGTACTTC. The chain joins TRBV29-1 to TRBJ2-7; no reliable D call. Germline CDR1 reads SQVTM; CDR2 reads ANQGSEA. The CDR3 is 12 residues long. V was cut by 4 bases and J by 2 bases, with 9 bases left in between.

This clonotype showed up just a few times. The V call is TRBV5-1, the J call TRBJ2-5; D ambiguous. This CDR3 contains 12 residues. CDR1 SGHRS and CDR2 YFSETQ come from the germline V gene. With 1 base removed from V and 4 bases from J, the gap between germline ends came to 5 bases. DNA for the CDR3: TGCGCCAGCAGCTTGAGTCTAGAGACCCAGTACTTC. The encoded protein is CASSLSLETQYF.

This clonotype was recorded a few times. V is TRBV7-9 and J is TRBJ1-3; D gene unclear. The CDR3 runs 15 residues. Germline loops: CDR1 SEHNR, CDR2 FQNEAQ (reference sequence). Trimming removed 6 bases at V and 2 bases at J, with 14 bases between. This CDR3 is CASRFSLGAGNTIYF. CDR3 DNA: TGTGCCAGCAGATTCTCCCTCGGGGCTGGAAACACCATATATTTT.

This clonotype was counted only a few times. This chain joins TRBV13 and TRBJ2-3, with 11 bases matching TRBD2. Germline CDR1 PRHDT, CDR2 FYEKMQ (reference sequence). The J segment lost 1 base and the V segment lost 5 bases, leaving 17 bases of the junction unmatched. The CDR3 is made up of 20 amino acids. CDR3 coding DNA: TGTGCCAGCAGCGCCTCACGGCTAGCGGGAGGACAGGTCGGCACAGATACGCAGTATTTT. Encoded protein: CASSASRLAGGQVGTDTQYF.

This chain joins TRBV11-3 and TRBJ2-7; weak D call: TRBD2 (6 bases). Germline V gene sequence: CDR1 SGHNT, CDR2 YENEEA. There are 13 residues in the CDR3. The germline V and J ends were trimmed by 2 bases and 2 bases, with 7 bases remaining between them. CDR3 coding DNA: TGTGCCAGCAGCTTACCGGGGGCCTACGAGCAGTACGTC. Translating gives CASSLPGAYEQYV.

The chain recombines TRBV11-2 with TRBJ1-2; possibly TRBD1 for D (5 bases). V was pared by 2 bases and J by 5 bases, with 18 bases between. Germline CDR1 is SGHAT and CDR2 is FQNNGV. This CDR3 spans 16 amino acids. The CDR3 DNA is TGTGCCAGCAGCTTAAGACCGGCTGGGGGGTTATATGGCTACACCTTC. Its translation is CASSLRPAGGLYGYTF.

This chain connects TRBV4-2 to TRBJ2-2; maybe TRBD1 (6 bases). The germline V and J ends were trimmed by 3 bases and 4 bases, with 18 bases remaining between them. Germline loops: CDR1 LGHNA, CDR2 YNFKEQ. CDR3 length equals 17 residues. CDR3 region: CASSHFRRTVRTGELFF. The CDR3 DNA is TGTGCCAGCAGCCATTTCAGGAGGACAGTTCGCACCGGGGAGCTGTTTTTT.

V is TRBV3-1 and J is TRBJ1-4, with D unclear. The CDR3 runs 15 residues. The V gene lost 4 bases and the J gene lost 0 bases, with 9 bases spanning the gap. CDR1 is LGHDT, CDR2 YNNKEL, per germline (reference sequence). The CDR3 spells CASSPKGTTNEKLFF. The CDR3 nucleotides are TGTGCCAGCAGCCCCAAGGGAACAACTAATGAAAAACTGTTTTTT. Supplemented by reference TRBV3-1 and TRBJ1-4, the full variable domain reads DTAVSQTPKYLVTQMGNDKSIKCEQNLGHDTMYWYKQDSKKFLKIMFSYNNKELIINETVPNRFSPKSPDKAHLNLHINSLELGDSAVYFCASSPKGTTNEKLFFGSGTQLSVL.

The chain carries TRBV5-1 and TRBJ2-4, with 7 bases aligning to TRBD1. CDR1 is SGHRS and CDR2 is YFSETQ in the germline V gene. This CDR3 comprises 14 residues. After removal of 4 bases from V and 9 bases from J, the junction contained 10 bases not matched to a gene. For the CDR3, the DNA is TGCGCCAGCAGCGGCATGGGACAGAGCTCCATTCAGTACTTC. Amino acid sequence: CASSGMGQSSIQYF.

As concerns this clonotype: At one of its ends the junction is not consistent with the germline gene, which may arise from a read error. The V gene is TRBV18, the J gene TRBJ2-7, with D possibly being TRBD2 (5 bases). The CDR3 sequence is 14 residues long. Germline assignment: CDR1 KGHSH and CDR2 LQKENI. The CDR3 loop reads CATSSGLLAYEQYF. CDR3 DNA: TGTGCCACCTCATCTGGACTTCTTGCCTACGAGCAGTACTTC.

CDR3 residues: CASTMRTGLIEPYEQYV. CDR3 sequence (DNA): TGTGCCAGCACCATGAGGACAGGGCTCATCGAGCCCTACGAGCAGTACGTC. The rearrangement joins TRBV7-8 to TRBJ2-7; TRBD1 matches at 8 bases. Trimming at V came to 7 bases and at J to 2 bases, leaving 16 bases not matched to a gene. The CDR3 loop spans 17 amino acids. In germline, CDR1 is SGHVS, CDR2 FQNEAQ.

V and J are TRBV5-1 and TRBJ2-3; D not resolved. Germline V gives CDR1 SGHRS, CDR2 YFSETQ. V was clipped by 0 bases and J by 6 bases, with 14 bases between them. This CDR3 is 15 amino acids long. DNA for the CDR3: TGCGCCAGCAGCTTGGAAGGTAGCTACGGGGATACGCAGTATTTT. Translating it yields CASSLEGSYGDTQYF.

This clonotype was seen a few times. The genes are TRBV20-1 and TRBJ2-3; 8 positions match TRBD1. Unmatched junction bases numbered 3, after V lost 4 bases and J lost 0 bases. The CDR3 length is 14 residues. Germline lookup yields CDR1 DFQATT and CDR2 SNEGSKA (reference sequence). The CDR3 spells CSATRQGSTDTQYF. DNA of the CDR3: TGCAGTGCTACCCGACAGGGGAGCACAGATACGCAGTATTTT.

The chain joins TRBV27 to TRBJ2-5; 8 bases map to TRBD2. Trimming took 7 bases from V and 5 from J; bases not matched to a gene: 6. The length of the CDR3 is 13 residues. Looked up from germline, CDR1 is MNHEY and CDR2 is SMNVEV (reference sequence). CDR3 amino acids: CASTTGTRETQYF. For the CDR3, the DNA is TGTGCCAGCACCACCGGGACTAGGGAGACCCAGTACTTC.

The J gene is TRBJ1-3, the V gene TRBV12-3 or TRBV12-4; D perhaps matches TRBD1 (6 bases). Trimming stripped 1 base from V and 0 bases from J, with 13 bases between. CDR3 length: 17 residues. The CDR3 sequence: CASSLEGGSLSGNTIYF. The CDR3 nucleotides read TGTGCCAGCAGTTTAGAAGGGGGGAGTCTCTCTGGAAACACCATATATTTT.

The rearrangement uses TRBV20-1 and TRBJ2-1; D gene ambiguous. The V gene lost 7 bases and the J gene lost 0 bases, with 13 bases spanning the gap. In germline, CDR1 is DFQATT, CDR2 SNEGSKA (reference sequence). This CDR3 has 14 amino acids. The chain's CDR3 is CSVGTLSSYNEQFF. CDR3 nucleotides: TGCAGTGTCGGAACATTGAGCTCCTACAATGAGCAGTTCTTC.